Given below is one T cell receptor beta chain in context. After extraction with the RNeasy kit, roughly 0.45 to 1 ug of the RNA was reverse transcribed using random hexamers. immunoSEQ multiplex PCR amplified TCR beta CDR3 across 54 Vbeta, 13 Jbeta. TCRdb reprocessed the immunoSEQ multiplex PCR reads via MiXCR and lists one record per CDR3 protein. The sample yields more than 150,000 distinct CDR3 sequences, around 96% seen once. The germline V gene has CDR1 KGHSH and CDR2 LQKENI. With 1 base removed from V and 2 bases from J, the gap between germline ends came to 14 bases. There are 16 residues in the CDR3. These data belong to a study of CD8 T cells in Susac syndrome.

The sample consisted of CD4+ T cells from PBMCs. The sequence was collected from a human donor with Susac syndrome. The chain is built from TRBV18 and TRBJ2-5; D assignment may be TRBD1 or TRBD2 (5 bases each). CDR3 in amino acids: CASSPLGPGPQETQYF. CDR3 nucleotide sequence: TGTGCCAGCTCACCACTGGGACCCGGGCCACAAGAGACCCAGTACTTC.